Listed here is a single TCR beta chain. This sample is part of a study of T cells of healthy individuals. J lost 8 bases, V lost 5 bases, and 7 bases had no gene match. The CDR3 totals 15 residues. CDR1 MDHEN and CDR2 SYDVKM come from the germline V gene. Via MiXCR, TCRdb re-called the 5' RACE reads, giving one row per CDR3 protein. This table holds about 96,000 distinct CDR3 sequences, roughly a sixth found once. This sequence was found in a human donor in good health. The chain has TRBV28 and TRBJ1-6, with 9 bases identical to TRBD1. The CDR3 DNA follows: TGTGCCAGCAGTCCTCGACAGGGGGTTGATTCACCCCTCCACTTT. Protein product: CASSPRQGVDSPLHF.